This entry features one T cell receptor beta chain sequence. What it recognizes is unknown. Germline CDR1 reads DFQATT; CDR2 reads SNEGSKA (reference sequence). Trimming removed 0 bases at V and 3 bases at J, with 20 bases between. This CDR3 has 17 residues. This sample was taken from a study of CD8 T cells in Susac syndrome. Findings of the study overall: The study recognized that the number of individuals in its TCR sequencing and HLA analysis was relatively small.

The authors carried out high-throughput sequencing of TCR beta. They applied it to CD8+ and CD4+ T cells obtained from blood. An input of about 0.5 to 1 ug of RNA was subjected to reverse transcription using random hexamers. The immunoSEQ assay covered 54 Vbeta and 13 Jbeta segments for CDR3. TCRdb passed the immunoSEQ multiplex PCR reads through MiXCR, listing each CDR3 protein once. The sample holds 300,000 to 350,000 distinct CDR3 sequences; about 90% are singletons and the top ten take roughly 0.064%. The TCR originated in a human donor with multiple sclerosis. The sequencing sample was made of CD4+ T cells from PBMCs. The gene calls are TRBV20-1 and TRBJ1-2, with D uncertain. CDR3 residues: CSARDIIGGPRHYGYTF. The DNA for the CDR3 is TGCAGTGCTAGAGACATCATTGGAGGGCCCCGACACTATGGCTACACCTTC.